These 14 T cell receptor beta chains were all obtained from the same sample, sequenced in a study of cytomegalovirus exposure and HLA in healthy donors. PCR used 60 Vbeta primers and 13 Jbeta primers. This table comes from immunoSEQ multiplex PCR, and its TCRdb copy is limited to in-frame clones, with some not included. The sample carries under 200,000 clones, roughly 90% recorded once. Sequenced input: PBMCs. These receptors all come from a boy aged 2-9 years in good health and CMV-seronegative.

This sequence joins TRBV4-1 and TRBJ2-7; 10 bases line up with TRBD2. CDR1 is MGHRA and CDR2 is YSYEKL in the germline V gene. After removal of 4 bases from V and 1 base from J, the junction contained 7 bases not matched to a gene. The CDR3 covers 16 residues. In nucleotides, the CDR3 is TGCGCCAGCAGCCCCCACCGGACTAGCGGTTCCTACGAGCAGTACTTC. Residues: CASSPHRTSGSYEQYF.

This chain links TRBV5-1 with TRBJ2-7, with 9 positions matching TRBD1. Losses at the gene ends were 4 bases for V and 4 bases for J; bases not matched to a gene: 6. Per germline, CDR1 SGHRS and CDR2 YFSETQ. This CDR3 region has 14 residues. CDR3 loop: CASSAGTGTYEQYF. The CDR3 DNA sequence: TGCGCCAGCAGCGCCGGGACAGGGACTTACGAGCAGTACTTC.

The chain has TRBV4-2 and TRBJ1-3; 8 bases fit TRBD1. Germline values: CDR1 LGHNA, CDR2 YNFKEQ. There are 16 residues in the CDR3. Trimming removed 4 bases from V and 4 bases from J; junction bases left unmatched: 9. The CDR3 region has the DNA TGTGCCAGCAGCCCCTCAGGGGGCGAACAAGGAAACACCATATATTTT. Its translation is CASSPSGGEQGNTIYF.

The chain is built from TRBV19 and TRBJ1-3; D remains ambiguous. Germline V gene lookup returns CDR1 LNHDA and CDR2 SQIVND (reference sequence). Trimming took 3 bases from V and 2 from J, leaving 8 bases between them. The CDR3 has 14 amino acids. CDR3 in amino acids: CASSILGAGNTIYF. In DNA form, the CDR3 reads TGTGCCAGTAGTATTTTGGGAGCTGGAAACACCATATATTTT.

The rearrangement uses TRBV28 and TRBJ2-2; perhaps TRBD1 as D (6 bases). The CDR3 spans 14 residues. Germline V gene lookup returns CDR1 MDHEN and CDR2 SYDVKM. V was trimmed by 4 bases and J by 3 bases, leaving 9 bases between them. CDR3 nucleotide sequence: TGTGCCAGCAGTTGGCCAGGGGACACCGGGGAGCTGTTTTTT. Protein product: CASSWPGDTGELFF.

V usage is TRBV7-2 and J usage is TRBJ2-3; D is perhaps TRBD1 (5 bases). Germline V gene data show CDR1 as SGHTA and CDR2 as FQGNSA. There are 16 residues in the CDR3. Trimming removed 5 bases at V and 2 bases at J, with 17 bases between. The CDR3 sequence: CASSTSGRAPTDTQYF. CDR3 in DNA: TGTGCCAGCAGCACGTCGGGCAGGGCGCCCACAGATACGCAGTATTTT.

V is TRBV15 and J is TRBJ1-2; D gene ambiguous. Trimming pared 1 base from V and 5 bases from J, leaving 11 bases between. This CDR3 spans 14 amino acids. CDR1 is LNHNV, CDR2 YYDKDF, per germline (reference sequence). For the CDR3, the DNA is TGTGCCACCAGCAGAGCACAGTCTGAATATGGCTACACCTTC. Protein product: CATSRAQSEYGYTF.

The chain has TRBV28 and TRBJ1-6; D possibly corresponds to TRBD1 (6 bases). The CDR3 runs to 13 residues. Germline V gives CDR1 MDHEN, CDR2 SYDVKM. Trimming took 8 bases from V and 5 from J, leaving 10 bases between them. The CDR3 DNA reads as TGTGCCAGCCGCGGACAGAATAATTCACCCCTCCACTTT. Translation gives CASRGQNNSPLHF.

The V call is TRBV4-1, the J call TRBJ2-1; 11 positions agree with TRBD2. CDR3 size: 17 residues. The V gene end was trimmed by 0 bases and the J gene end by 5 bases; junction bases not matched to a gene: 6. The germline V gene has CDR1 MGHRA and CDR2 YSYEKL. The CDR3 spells CASSQDEGLAVHNEQFF. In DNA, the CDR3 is TGCGCCAGCAGCCAAGATGAGGGACTAGCGGTTCACAATGAGCAGTTCTTC.

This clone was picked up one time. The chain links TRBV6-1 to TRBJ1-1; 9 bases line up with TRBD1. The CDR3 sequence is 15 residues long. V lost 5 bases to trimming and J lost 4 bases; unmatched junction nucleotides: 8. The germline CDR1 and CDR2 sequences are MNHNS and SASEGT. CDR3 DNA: TGTGCCAGCAGTCGTAGGACAGGGGCGGGCACTGAAGCTTTCTTT. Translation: CASSRRTGAGTEAFF.

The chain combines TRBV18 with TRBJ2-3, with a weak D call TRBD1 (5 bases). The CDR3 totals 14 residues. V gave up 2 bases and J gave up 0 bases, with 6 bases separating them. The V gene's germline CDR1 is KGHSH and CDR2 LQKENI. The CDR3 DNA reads TGTGCCAGCTCACCAGGGGCCAGCACAGATACGCAGTATTTT. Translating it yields CASSPGASTDTQYF.

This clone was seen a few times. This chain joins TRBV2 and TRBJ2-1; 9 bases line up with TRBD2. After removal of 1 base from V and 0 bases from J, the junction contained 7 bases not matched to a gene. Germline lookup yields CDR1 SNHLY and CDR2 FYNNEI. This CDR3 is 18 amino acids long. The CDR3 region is CASSEVLQTSGSYNEQFF. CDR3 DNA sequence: TGTGCCAGCAGTGAAGTACTTCAGACTAGCGGCTCCTACAATGAGCAGTTCTTC.

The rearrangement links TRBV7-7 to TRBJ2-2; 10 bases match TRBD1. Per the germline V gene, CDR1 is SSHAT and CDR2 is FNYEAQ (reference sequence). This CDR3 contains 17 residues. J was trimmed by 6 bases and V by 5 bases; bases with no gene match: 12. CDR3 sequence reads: CASSPMGQGSYPGELFF. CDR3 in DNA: TGTGCCAGCAGCCCTATGGGACAGGGGTCATATCCCGGGGAGCTGTTTTTT.

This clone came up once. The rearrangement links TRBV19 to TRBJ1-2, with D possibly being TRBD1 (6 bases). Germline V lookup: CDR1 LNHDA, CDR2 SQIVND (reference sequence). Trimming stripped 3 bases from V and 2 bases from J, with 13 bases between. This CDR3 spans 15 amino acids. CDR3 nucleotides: TGTGCCAGTAGTATTCGGGGGGCCCTCAACTATGGCTACACCTTC. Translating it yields CASSIRGALNYGYTF.